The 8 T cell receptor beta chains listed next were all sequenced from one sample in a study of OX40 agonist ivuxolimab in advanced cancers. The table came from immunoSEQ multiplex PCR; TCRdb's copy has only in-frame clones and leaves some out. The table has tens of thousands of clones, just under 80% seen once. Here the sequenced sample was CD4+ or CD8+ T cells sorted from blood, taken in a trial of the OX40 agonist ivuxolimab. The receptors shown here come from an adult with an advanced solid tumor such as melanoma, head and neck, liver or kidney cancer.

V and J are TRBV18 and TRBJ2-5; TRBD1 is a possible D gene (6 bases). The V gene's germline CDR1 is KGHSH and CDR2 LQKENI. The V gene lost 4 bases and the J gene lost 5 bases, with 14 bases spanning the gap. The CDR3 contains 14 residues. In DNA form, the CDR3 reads TGTGCCAGCTCACGGACTGGGCAGGGGGAGACCCAGTACTTC. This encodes CASSRTGQGETQYF. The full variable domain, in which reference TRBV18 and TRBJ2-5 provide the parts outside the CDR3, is NAGVMQNPRHLVRRRGQEARLRCSPMKGHSHVYWYRQLPEEGLKFMVYLQKENIIDESGMPKERFSAEFPKEGPSILRIQQVVRGDSAAYFCASSRTGQGETQYFGPGTRLLVL.

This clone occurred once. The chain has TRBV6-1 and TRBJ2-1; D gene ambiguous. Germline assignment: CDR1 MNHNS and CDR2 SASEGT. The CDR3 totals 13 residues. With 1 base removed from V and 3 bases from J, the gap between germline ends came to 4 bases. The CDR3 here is CASSEVNYNEQFF. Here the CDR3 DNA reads TGTGCCAGCAGTGAAGTCAACTACAATGAGCAGTTCTTC.

The CDR3 sequence: CATSRGVGGGSGVETQYF. Here the CDR3 DNA reads TGTGCCACCAGCAGAGGCGTAGGCGGGGGCTCAGGGGTGGAGACCCAGTACTTC. This sequence joins TRBV15 and TRBJ2-5; tentative D call: TRBD2 (7 bases). The CDR3 has 18 amino acids. V dropped 1 base and J dropped 5 bases, with 23 bases sitting between them. Germline CDR1 reads LNHNV; CDR2 reads YYDKDF (reference sequence).

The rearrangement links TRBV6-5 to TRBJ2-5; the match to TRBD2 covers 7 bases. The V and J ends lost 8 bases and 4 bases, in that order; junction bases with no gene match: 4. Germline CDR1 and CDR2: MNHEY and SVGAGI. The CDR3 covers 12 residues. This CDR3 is CASQGGAETQYF. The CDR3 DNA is TGTGCCAGCCAGGGAGGGGCAGAGACCCAGTACTTC.

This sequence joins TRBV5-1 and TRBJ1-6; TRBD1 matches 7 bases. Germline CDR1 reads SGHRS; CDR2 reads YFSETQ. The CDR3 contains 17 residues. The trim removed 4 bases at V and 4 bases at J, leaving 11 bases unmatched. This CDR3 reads CASSTGQTEPYNSPLHF. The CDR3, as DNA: TGCGCCAGCAGCACGGGACAGACAGAACCTTATAATTCACCCCTCCACTTT.

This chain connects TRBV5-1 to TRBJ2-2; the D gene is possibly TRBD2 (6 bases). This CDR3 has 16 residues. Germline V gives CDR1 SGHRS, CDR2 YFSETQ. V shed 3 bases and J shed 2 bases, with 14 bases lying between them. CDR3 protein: CASSSQYGGNTGELFF. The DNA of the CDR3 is TGCGCCAGCAGCTCACAATACGGGGGAAACACCGGGGAGCTGTTTTTT.

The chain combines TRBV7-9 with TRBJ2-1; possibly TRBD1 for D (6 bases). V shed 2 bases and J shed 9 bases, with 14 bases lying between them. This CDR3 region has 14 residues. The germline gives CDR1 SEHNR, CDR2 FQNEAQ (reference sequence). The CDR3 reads CASSLHGQFGEQFF. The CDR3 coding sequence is TGTGCCAGCAGCTTACATGGACAGTTCGGTGAGCAGTTCTTC.

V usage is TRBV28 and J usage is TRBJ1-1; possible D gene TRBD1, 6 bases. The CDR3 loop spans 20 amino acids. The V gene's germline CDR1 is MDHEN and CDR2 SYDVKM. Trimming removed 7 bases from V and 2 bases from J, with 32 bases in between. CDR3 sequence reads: CASTSYRDIRLQGLNTEAFF. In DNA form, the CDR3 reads TGTGCCAGCACGTCCTACCGGGACATTAGACTTCAAGGGCTTAACACTGAAGCTTTCTTT.